The rows below give T cell receptor beta chains drawn from one sample of a study of T cells in Graves' hyperthyroidism and ophthalmopathy. In TCRdb, the multiplex PCR reads were re-called with MiXCR into one record per CDR3 protein. The table includes 700,000 to 850,000 distinct CDR3 sequences, roughly a third detected once. The sequenced material came from blood. These TCRs come from a woman aged 40 to 50 with Graves' hyperthyroidism. Both conserved end residues are part of each CDR3. The D gene is left open where the match is weak. Clone size is stated in some rows and not others, as once, few, many or a class when expanded.

V: TRBV12-3/TRBV12-4; size: many; D: -; J: TRBJ1-5; DNA: TGTGCCAGCAGTCCCGGGGCATCTCAGCCCCAGCATTTT; CDR3: CASSPGASQPQHF
V: TRBV9; size: -; D: TRBD1; J: TRBJ2-5; DNA: TGTGCCAGCAGCGTAGCTTCGTGGGGACAGGGTGACCAAGAGACCCAGTACTTC; CDR3: CASSVASWGQGDQETQYF
V: TRBV2; size: many; D: -; J: TRBJ1-1; DNA: TGTGCCAGCAGGCAGGGGCTTCAAGCTTTCTTT; CDR3: CASRQGLQAFF
V: TRBV4-1; size: -; D: -; J: TRBJ1-1; DNA: TGTGCCAGCAGCTTGGCGGCCGGGAAACCTGAAGCTTTCTTT; CDR3: CASSLAAGKPEAFF
V: TRBV24-1; size: -; D: -; J: TRBJ2-2; DNA: TGTGCCTGGAGTGCCCTCCTCCCCGGGGAGCTGTTTTTT; CDR3: CAWSALLPGELFF
V: TRBV20-1; size: many; D: TRBD2; J: TRBJ2-5; DNA: TGCAGTGCGGGACTAGCGGGTTACCAAGAGACCCAGTACTTC; CDR3: CSAGLAGYQETQYF
V: TRBV5-5; size: many; D: -; J: TRBJ2-7; DNA: TGTGCCAGCAGCTTAGAGTCGGCAGCTTACGAGCAGTACTTC; CDR3: CASSLESAAYEQYF
V: TRBV6-5; size: few; D: -; J: TRBJ1-4; DNA: TGTGCCAGCAGTTACTCCGGGACAAGCGATGAAAAACTGTTTTTT; CDR3: CASSYSGTSDEKLFF
V: TRBV5-1; size: many; D: -; J: TRBJ1-1; DNA: TGCGCCAGCAGCAAAGGACAGACTGAAGCTTTCTTT; CDR3: CASSKGQTEAFF
V: TRBV2; size: few; D: -; J: TRBJ1-2; DNA: TGTGCCAGCAGCCCTGGGAGGGACGGAGGCTACACCTTC; CDR3: CASSPGRDGGYTF
V: TRBV6-5; size: few; D: -; J: TRBJ1-1; DNA: TGTGCCAGCAGTTACTCGATCTGGGCAGCCCTTAGCACTGAAGCTTTCTTT; CDR3: CASSYSIWAALSTEAFF
V: TRBV10-3; size: -; D: TRBD1; J: TRBJ2-5; DNA: TGTGCCATCAGCCTAGACAGGGGGGTTGAGACCCAGTACTTC; CDR3: CAISLDRGVETQYF
V: TRBV29-1; size: -; D: -; J: TRBJ2-3; DNA: TGCAGCGGATTAGCTGTGTATGCAGATACGCAGTATTTT; CDR3: CSGLAVYADTQYF
V: TRBV28; size: -; D: -; J: TRBJ2-2; DNA: TGTGCCAGCAGTTTATTTAGGGCTAGAGGTACCGGGGAGCTGTTTTTT; CDR3: CASSLFRARGTGELFF
V: TRBV20-1; size: -; D: TRBD1; J: TRBJ2-4; DNA: TGCAGTGCTTCCTCCAGGGGGTTAGCCAAAAACATTCAGTACTTC; CDR3: CSASSRGLAKNIQYF
V: TRBV20-1; size: many; D: -; J: TRBJ1-3; DNA: TGCAGTTCTCTCATATCTGGAAACACCATATATTTT; CDR3: CSSLISGNTIYF
V: TRBV12-3/TRBV12-4; size: few; D: -; J: TRBJ2-2; DNA: TGTGCCAGCAGTTATACATCAGTGACCGGGGAGCTGTTTTTT; CDR3: CASSYTSVTGELFF
V: TRBV9; size: many; D: -; J: TRBJ1-6; DNA: TGTGCCAGCAGCGTAGAAAAGAATTCACCCCTCCACTTT; CDR3: CASSVEKNSPLHF
V: TRBV28; size: -; D: TRBD1; J: TRBJ2-7; DNA: TGTGCCAGCAGTCCAATCCGCCGGGACAGGGGGCGCGTCGAGCAGTACTTC; CDR3: CASSPIRRDRGRVEQYF
V: TRBV5-1; size: many; D: -; J: TRBJ1-6; DNA: TGCGCCAGCAGCAGGGAAGAGGATAATTCACCCCTCCACTTT; CDR3: CASSREEDNSPLHF